This TCR beta chain is from a study of cytomegalovirus exposure and HLA in healthy donors. Study outcomes and limitations: Fewer N-insertions than the approximately 680-donor mean were reportedly shown by an Asian-associated ancestry cluster in a later analysis. As was reported, the classifier diagnosed cytomegalovirus status with high specificity and sensitivity.

PCR primers comprised 60 Vbeta and 13 Jbeta primers. Clones were read by immunoSEQ multiplex PCR, and TCRdb kept only the in-frame ones, dropping some. In the table there are roughly 80,000 clones, around 60% of which are singletons. This CDR3 has 19 residues. V lost 0 bases, J lost 0 bases, and 12 bases stayed unmatched. CDR1 SGDLS and CDR2 YYNGEE come from the germline V gene. Concerning this clone itself: The antigen is undetermined.

The rearrangement links TRBV9 to TRBJ1-3, with 7 bases that match TRBD1. The material sequenced was PBMCs. The clonotype comes from a male donor in good health and CMV-seropositive. The CDR3 loop reads CASSVDWEVWDSSGNTIYF. CDR3 sequence (DNA): TGTGCCAGCAGCGTAGATTGGGAGGTATGGGACAGCTCTGGAAACACCATATATTTT.